These 3 T cell receptor beta chains came from one sample sequenced in a study of glioma-infiltrating T cells after dendritic cell vaccination. The sample's time point: after dendritic cell vaccination, including at tumor progression/relapse. The table came from immunoSEQ multiplex PCR; TCRdb's copy has only in-frame clones and leaves some out. The sample holds about 87,000 clones, 83% seen once. The source was blood, collected after dendritic cell vaccination. The origin of the receptors is a human donor with glioblastoma.

The chain has TRBV6-6 and TRBJ2-7; tentative D call: TRBD2 (5 bases). The CDR3 extends over 15 amino acids. Germline V gene data show CDR1 as MNHNY and CDR2 as SVGAGI (reference sequence). The V end lost 6 bases, the J end lost 7 bases, and 22 bases lay between the germline ends. The CDR3 bases are TGTGCCAGCAGCTCACCGACGGAGAGGGTGCGGGAGCAGTACTTC. Residues: CASSSPTERVREQYF.

In DNA form, the CDR3 reads TGTGCCAGCAGCGGCCCTAAGGACAGGGGCACTGAAGCTTTCTTT. It is translated as CASSGPKDRGTEAFF. The V gene is TRBV9, the J gene TRBJ1-1; 9 positions agree with TRBD1. The length of the CDR3 is 15 residues. The V gene's germline CDR1 is SGDLS and CDR2 YYNGEE. The ends lost 3 bases at V and 4 bases at J; junction bases unmatched: 7.

The V gene is TRBV7-9, the J gene TRBJ1-1; D remains ambiguous. V gave up 7 bases and J gave up 4 bases, with 16 bases separating them. The CDR3 consists of 14 residues. CDR1 is SEHNR, CDR2 FQNEAQ, per germline (reference sequence). This CDR3 is CASTRSADGTEAFF. CDR3 DNA sequence: TGTGCCAGCACCAGATCAGCGGATGGCACTGAAGCTTTCTTT. Based on the CDR3 plus reference TRBV7-9 and TRBJ1-1, the full variable domain is DTGVSQNPRHKITKRGQNVTFRCDPISEHNRLYWYRQTLGQGPEFLTYFQNEAQLEKSRLLSDRFSAERPKGSFSTLEIQRTEQGDSAMYLCASTRSADGTEAFFGQGTRLTVV.